The present T cell receptor beta chain was sequenced within a study of identical twins. The germline CDR1 and CDR2 sequences are LGHDT and YNNKEL (reference sequence). V lost 1 base to trimming and J lost 7 bases; unmatched junction nucleotides: 10. CDR3 length equals 17 residues. As for this clonotype: No antigen is known for it.

Study conclusions and caveats: Conclusions were drawn cross-sectionally by statistical analysis, without following the same donors. With beta out-of-frame sequences, excess sharing by twins was weaker. A lower insertion count was a feature of abundant cord blood beta clonotypes, with no such feature in memory repertoires.

Using its own MiXCR run on the 5' RACE reads, TCRdb lists one record per CDR3 protein. Altogether over 550,000 distinct CDR3 sequences are present, around 7.4% being singletons, with the ten largest covering roughly 1.6%. This same sample was also taken into another study, of yellow fever vaccine responses in identical twins. As that study records: The authors reported partly convergent, partly personalized vaccine responses in identical twins.

The chain recombines TRBV3-1 with TRBJ2-1, with 10 bases lining up with TRBD2. Input material: PBMCs. The origin of this receptor is a woman aged 18-29 years in good health. CDR3 sequence (DNA): TGTGCCAGCAGCCAAGGTAGGCCTAGCGGGAGAATGAATGAGCAGTTCTTC. It translates to CASSQGRPSGRMNEQFF.